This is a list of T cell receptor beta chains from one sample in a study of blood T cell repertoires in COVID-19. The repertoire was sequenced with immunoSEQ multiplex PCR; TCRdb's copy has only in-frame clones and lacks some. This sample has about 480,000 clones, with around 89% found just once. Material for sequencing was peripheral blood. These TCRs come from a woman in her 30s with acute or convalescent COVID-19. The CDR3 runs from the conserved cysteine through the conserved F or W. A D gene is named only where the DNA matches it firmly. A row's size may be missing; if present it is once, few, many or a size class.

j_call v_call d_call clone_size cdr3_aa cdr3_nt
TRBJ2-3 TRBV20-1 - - CSARRDTQYF TGCAGTGCTAGGCGAGATACGCAGTATTTT
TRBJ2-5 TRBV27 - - CASCQKGKHETQYF TGTGCCAGCTGCCAAAAGGGGAAACATGAGACCCAGTACTTC
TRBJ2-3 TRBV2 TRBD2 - CASRLAGARTDTQYF TGTGCCAGCAGGCTAGCGGGGGCCCGCACAGATACGCAGTATTTT
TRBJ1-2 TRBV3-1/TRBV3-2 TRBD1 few CASSPARTGSGYGYTF TGTGCCAGCAGCCCTGCTCGGACAGGGTCTGGCTATGGCTACACCTTC
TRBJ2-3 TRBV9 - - CASSVALATDTQYF TGTGCCAGCAGCGTAGCCCTAGCCACAGATACGCAGTATTTT
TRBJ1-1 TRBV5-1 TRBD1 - CASKTLQGANTEAFF TGCGCCAGCAAAACCCTCCAGGGGGCGAACACTGAAGCTTTCTTT
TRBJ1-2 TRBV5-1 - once CASSLAGGDGYTF TGCGCCAGCAGCTTGGCCGGGGGGGATGGCTACACCTTC
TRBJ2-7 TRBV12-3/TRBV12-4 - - CASSSGRGYEQYF TGTGCCAGCAGTTCAGGCCGAGGGTACGAGCAGTACTTC
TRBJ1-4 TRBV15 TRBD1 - CATSREPGQGDEKLFF TGTGCCACCAGCAGAGAACCGGGACAGGGTGATGAAAAACTGTTTTTT
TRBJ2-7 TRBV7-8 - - CASGGRSGSNEQYF TGTGCCAGCGGAGGAAGAAGTGGGAGCAACGAGCAGTACTTC
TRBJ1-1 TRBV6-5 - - CASRRQLNTEAFF TGTGCCAGCAGGAGACAGCTGAACACTGAAGCTTTCTTT
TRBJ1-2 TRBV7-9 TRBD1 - CASSSNRGGAYGYTF TGTGCCAGCAGCTCCAACAGGGGAGGTGCCTATGGCTACACCTTC
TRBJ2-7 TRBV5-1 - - CASSLGSGYEQYF TGCGCCAGCAGCTTGGGGTCCGGCTACGAGCAGTACTTC
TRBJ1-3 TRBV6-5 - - CATYSTGNTIYF TGTGCCACCTACTCTACTGGAAACACCATATATTTT
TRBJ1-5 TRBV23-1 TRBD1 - CASSKDRGIGGPQHF TGCGCCAGCAGCAAGGACAGGGGCATAGGTGGGCCCCAGCATTTT
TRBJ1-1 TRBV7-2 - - CASSLVGGTVSEAFF TGTGCCAGCAGCTTAGTAGGCGGGACGGTATCTGAAGCTTTCTTT
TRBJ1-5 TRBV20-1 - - CSATDSFNQPQHF TGCAGTGCTACTGACAGTTTTAATCAGCCCCAGCATTTT
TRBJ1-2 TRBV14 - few CASSLNTYGYTF TGTGCCAGCAGCCTCAACACCTATGGCTACACCTTC
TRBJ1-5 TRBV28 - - CASSFPGNQPQHF TGTGCCAGCAGTTTCCCTGGCAATCAGCCCCAGCATTTT
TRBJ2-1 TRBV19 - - CASSIGQRYNEQFF TGTGCCAGTAGTATAGGGCAAAGATACAATGAGCAGTTCTTC
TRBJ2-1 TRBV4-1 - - CASSRINPSERDNEQFF TGCGCCAGCAGCCGAATAAATCCCTCAGAGCGGGACAATGAGCAGTTCTTC
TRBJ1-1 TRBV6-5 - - CASSRTAPGNTEAFF TGTGCCAGCAGCCGGACAGCCCCCGGGAACACTGAAGCTTTCTTT
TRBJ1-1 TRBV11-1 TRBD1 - CASSLRDRVPEAFF TGTGCCAGCAGCCTACGGGACAGGGTTCCTGAAGCTTTCTTT
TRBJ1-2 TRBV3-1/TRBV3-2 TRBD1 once CASSQGVTGGYGYTF TGTGCCAGCAGCCAAGGAGTGACAGGGGGCTATGGCTACACCTTC
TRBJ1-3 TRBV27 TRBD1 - CASSSRGRGDTIYF TGTGCCAGCAGTTCGAGGGGGCGAGGAGACACCATATATTTT
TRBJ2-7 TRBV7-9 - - CASSPSTPWEQYF TGTGCCAGCAGCCCCTCGACACCGTGGGAGCAGTACTTC
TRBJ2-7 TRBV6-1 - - CASSEAAGAGYEQYF TGTGCCAGCAGTGAAGCAGCAGGGGCAGGCTACGAGCAGTACTTC
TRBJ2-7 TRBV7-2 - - CASSGEGGNEQYF TGTGCCAGCAGCGGTGAAGGAGGGAATGAGCAGTACTTC
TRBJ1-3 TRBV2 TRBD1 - CASREYLDRFSGNTIYF TGTGCCAGCAGGGAATACTTGGACAGGTTCTCTGGAAACACCATATATTTT
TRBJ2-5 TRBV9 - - CASSVGLKETQYF TGTGCCAGCAGCGTAGGTCTAAAAGAGACCCAGTACTTC
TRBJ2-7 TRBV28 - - CASSLGGSSSYEQYF TGTGCCAGCAGTTTAGGGGGCAGTAGCTCCTACGAGCAGTACTTC
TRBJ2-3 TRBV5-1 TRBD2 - CASRPGLADTQYF TGCGCCAGCAGACCGGGACTAGCAGATACGCAGTATTTT
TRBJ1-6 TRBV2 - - CASNRADSDNSPLHF TGTGCCAGCAATAGGGCGGACAGCGATAATTCACCCCTCCACTTT
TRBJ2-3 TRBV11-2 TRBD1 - CASSTRQGYHIDTQYF TGTGCCAGCAGCACGAGACAGGGTTACCACATTGATACGCAGTATTTT
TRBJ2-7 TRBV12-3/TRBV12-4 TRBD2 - CASSLGGEEYF TGTGCCAGCAGTTTGGGAGGGGAAGAGTACTTC
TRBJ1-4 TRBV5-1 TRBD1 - CASSFGQGASNEKLFF TGCGCCAGCAGCTTTGGACAGGGGGCGTCTAATGAAAAACTGTTTTTT
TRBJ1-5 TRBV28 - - CASSLTSPGGQPQHF TGTGCCAGCAGTTTAACCTCCCCGGGTGGGCAGCCCCAGCATTTT